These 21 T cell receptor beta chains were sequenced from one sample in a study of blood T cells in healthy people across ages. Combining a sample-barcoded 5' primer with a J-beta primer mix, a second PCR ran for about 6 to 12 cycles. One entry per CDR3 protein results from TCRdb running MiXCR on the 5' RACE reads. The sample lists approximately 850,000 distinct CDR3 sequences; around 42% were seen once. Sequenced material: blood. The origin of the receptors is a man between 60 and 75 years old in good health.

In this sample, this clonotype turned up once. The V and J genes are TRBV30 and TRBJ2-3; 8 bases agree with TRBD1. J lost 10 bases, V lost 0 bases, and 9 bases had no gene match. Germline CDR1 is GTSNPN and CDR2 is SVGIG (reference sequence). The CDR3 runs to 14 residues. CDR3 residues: CAWSVTPGQDAQYF. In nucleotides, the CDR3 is TGTGCCTGGAGTGTAACCCCGGGACAGGATGCGCAGTATTTT.

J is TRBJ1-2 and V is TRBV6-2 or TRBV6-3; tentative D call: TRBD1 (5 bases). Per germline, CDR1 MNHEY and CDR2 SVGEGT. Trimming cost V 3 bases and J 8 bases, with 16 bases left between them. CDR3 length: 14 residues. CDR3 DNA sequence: TGTGCCAGCAGTTATAACCAGGGCGATCGGGGCTACACCTTC. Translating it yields CASSYNQGDRGYTF.

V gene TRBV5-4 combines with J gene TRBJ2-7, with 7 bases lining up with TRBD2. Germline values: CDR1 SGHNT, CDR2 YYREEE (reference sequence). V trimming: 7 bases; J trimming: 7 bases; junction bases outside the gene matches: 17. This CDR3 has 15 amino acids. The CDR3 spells CASSEGLAAYNEQYF. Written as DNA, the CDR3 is TGTGCCAGCTCCGAGGGGCTAGCGGCCTACAATGAGCAGTACTTC. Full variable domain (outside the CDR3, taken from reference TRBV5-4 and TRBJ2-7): ETGVTQSPTHLIKTRGQQVTLRCSSQSGHNTVSWYQQALGQGPQFIFQYYREEENGRGNFPPRFSGLQFPNYSSELNVNALELDDSALYLCASSEGLAAYNEQYFGPGTRLTVT.

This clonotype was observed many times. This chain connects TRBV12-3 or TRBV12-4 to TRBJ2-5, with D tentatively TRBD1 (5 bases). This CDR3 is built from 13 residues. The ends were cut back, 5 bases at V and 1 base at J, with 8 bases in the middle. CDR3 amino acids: CASSRGSQETQYF. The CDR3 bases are TGTGCCAGCAGTAGGGGCAGCCAAGAGACCCAGTACTTC.

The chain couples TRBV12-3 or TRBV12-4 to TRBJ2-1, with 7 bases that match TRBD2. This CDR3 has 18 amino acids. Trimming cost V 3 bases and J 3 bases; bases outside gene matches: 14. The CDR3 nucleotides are TGTGCCAGCAGTTTGGACATCTACGAGCGGGGAGGCTACAATGAGCAGTTCTTC. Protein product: CASSLDIYERGGYNEQFF.

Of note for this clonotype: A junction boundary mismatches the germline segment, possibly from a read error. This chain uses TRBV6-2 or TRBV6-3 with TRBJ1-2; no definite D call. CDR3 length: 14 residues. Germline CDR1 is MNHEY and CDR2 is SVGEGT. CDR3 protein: CASRRNGANHGYTF. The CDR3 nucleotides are TGTGCCAGCAGGAGGAACGGAGCTAACCATGGCTACACCTTC.

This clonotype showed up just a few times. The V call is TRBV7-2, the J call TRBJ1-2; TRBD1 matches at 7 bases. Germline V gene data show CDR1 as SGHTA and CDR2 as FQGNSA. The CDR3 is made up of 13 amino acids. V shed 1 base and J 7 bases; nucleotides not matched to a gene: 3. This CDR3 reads CASSLVQGGGYTF. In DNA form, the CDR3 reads TGTGCCAGCAGCTTAGTCCAGGGGGGTGGCTACACCTTC. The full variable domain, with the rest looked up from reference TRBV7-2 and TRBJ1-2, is GAGVSQSPSNKVTEKGKDVELRCDPISGHTALYWYRQSLGQGLEFLIYFQGNSAPDKSGLPSDRFSAERTGGSVSTLTIQRTQQEDSAVYLCASSLVQGGGYTFGSGTRLTVV.

CDR3 bases: TGTGCCAGCAGTGAATTACAGGGCTCCTACAATGAGCAGTTCTTC. Translating gives CASSELQGSYNEQFF. The V gene is TRBV2, the J gene TRBJ2-1; a possible D gene is TRBD1 (6 bases). Germline CDR1 SNHLY, CDR2 FYNNEI. This CDR3 contains 15 residues. V was shortened by 2 bases and J by 0 bases, with 8 bases between the two germline ends. The full variable domain, rest sourced from reference TRBV2 and TRBJ2-1, is EPEVTQTPSHQVTQMGQEVILRCVPISNHLYFYWYRQILGQKVEFLVSFYNNEISEKSEIFDDQFSVERPDGSNFTLKIRSTKLEDSAMYFCASSELQGSYNEQFFGPGTRLTVL.

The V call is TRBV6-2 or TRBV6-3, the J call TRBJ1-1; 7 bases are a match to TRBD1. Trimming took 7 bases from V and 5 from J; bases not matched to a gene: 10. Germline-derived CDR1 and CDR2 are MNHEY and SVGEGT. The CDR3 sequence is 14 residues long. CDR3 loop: CASNNRGGKTEAFF. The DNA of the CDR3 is TGTGCCAGCAACAACAGGGGCGGAAAAACTGAAGCTTTCTTT.

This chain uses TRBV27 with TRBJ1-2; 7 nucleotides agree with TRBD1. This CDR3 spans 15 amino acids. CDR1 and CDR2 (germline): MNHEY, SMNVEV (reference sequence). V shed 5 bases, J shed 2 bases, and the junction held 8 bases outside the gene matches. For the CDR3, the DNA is TGTGCCAGCAGTATGACAGAGACAGGGAACTATGGCTACACCTTC. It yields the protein CASSMTETGNYGYTF.

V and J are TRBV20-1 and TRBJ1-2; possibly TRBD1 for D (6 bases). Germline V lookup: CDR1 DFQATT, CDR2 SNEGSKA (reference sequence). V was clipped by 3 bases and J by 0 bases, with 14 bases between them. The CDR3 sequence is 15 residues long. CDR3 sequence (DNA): TGCAGTGCTAGGGAACCGGACAGATCTAACTATGGCTACACCTTC. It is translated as CSAREPDRSNYGYTF.

CDR3 loop: CASSEWDSRCEQYF. The DNA of the CDR3 is TGCGCCAGCAGTGAGTGGGACAGTCGGTGCGAGCAGTACTTC. V is TRBV10-2 and J is TRBJ2-5; TRBD1 matches at 7 bases. TRBJ2-7 matches the DNA end more closely, so the J call is doubtful. Per germline, CDR1 WSHSY and CDR2 SAAADI. This CDR3 is 14 amino acids long.

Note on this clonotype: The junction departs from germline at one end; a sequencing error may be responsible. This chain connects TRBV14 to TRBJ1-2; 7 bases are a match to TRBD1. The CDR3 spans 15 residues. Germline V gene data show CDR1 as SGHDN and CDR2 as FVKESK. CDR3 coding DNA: TGTGCCGGCAGCCGAGCGACAGGGAGAGACTATGGCTACACCTTC. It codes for CAGSRATGRDYGYTF.

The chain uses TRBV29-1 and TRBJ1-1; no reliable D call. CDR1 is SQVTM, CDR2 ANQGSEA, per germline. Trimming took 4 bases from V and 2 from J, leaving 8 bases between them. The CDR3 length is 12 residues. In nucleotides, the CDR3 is TGCAGCGTTGGGGTAACCAACACTGAAGCTTTCTTT. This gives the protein CSVGVTNTEAFF.

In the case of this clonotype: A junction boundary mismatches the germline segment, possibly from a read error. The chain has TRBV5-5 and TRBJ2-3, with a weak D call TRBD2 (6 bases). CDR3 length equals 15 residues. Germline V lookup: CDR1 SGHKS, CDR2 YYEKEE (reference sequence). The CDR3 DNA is TGTGCCAGTAGCTTGGAGGGACGGATCACAGATACGCAGTATTTT. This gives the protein CASSLEGRITDTQYF.

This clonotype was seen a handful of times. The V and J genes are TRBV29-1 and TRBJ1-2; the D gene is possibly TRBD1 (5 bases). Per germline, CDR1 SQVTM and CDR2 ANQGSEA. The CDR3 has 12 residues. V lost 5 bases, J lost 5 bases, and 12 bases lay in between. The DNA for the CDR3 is TGCAGCGTTACTCGGGGCGGGTATGGCTACACCTTC. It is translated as CSVTRGGYGYTF.

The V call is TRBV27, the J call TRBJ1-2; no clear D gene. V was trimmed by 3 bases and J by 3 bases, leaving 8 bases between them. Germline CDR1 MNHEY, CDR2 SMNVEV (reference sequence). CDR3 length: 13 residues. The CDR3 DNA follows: TGTGCCAGCAGTTTCGGTACTTACTATGGCTACACCTTC. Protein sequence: CASSFGTYYGYTF.

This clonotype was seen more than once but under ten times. DNA for the CDR3: TGCAGTGCTAGAGATCGGACTAGCGGGGGGAGAAGCTCCTACAATGAGCAGTTCTTC. Encoded protein: CSARDRTSGGRSSYNEQFF. This rearrangement joins TRBV20-1 to TRBJ2-1, with TRBD2 matching 14 bases. Germline CDR1 reads DFQATT; CDR2 reads SNEGSKA (reference sequence). The CDR3 is 19 amino acids. The trim removed 0 bases at V and 0 bases at J, leaving 7 bases unmatched.

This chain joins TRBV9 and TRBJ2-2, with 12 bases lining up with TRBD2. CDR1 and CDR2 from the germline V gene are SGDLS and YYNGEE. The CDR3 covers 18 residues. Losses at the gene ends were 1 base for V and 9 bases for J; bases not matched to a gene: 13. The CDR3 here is CASSVRASGGVSPRELFF. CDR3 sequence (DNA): TGTGCCAGCAGCGTAAGGGCTAGCGGGGGGGTCTCTCCACGGGAGCTGTTTTTT.

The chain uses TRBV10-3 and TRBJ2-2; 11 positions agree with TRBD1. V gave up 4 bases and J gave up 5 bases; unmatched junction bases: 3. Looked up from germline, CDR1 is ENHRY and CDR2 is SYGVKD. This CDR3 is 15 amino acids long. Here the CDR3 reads CAISAGTGGTGELFF. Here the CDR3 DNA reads TGTGCCATCAGTGCCGGGACAGGGGGAACCGGGGAGCTGTTTTTT.

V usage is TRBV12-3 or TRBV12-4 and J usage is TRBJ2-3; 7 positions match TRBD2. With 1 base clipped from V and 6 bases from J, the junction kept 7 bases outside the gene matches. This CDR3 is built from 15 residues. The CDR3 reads CASSLVAGVTDTQYF. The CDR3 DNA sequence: TGTGCCAGCAGTTTAGTTGCGGGGGTTACGGATACGCAGTATTTT.